The 23 T cell receptor beta chains below all came from one sample that was sequenced in a study of post-analysis software for immune sequencing data. The authors incorporated unique molecular identifiers into the TCR beta cDNA libraries. TCRdb called the PCR reads again in MiXCR, with one record for every CDR3 protein. Found here are about 540,000 distinct CDR3 sequences, under 40% of them singletons; the top ten hold 4.5% to 7.5%. These receptors are not linked to any known antigen. Findings of the study overall: The study found TRBV5-6, TRBV5-1 and TRBV20-1 among roughly 5 TRBV segments more frequent in patients than controls.

The sequenced sample was blood. The receptors here all came from a girl younger than 18 with multiple sclerosis.

The chain links TRBV20-1 to TRBJ1-6; D unresolved. Germline V gives CDR1 DFQATT, CDR2 SNEGSKA (reference sequence). The CDR3 consists of 12 residues. The CDR3 bases are TGCAGAGCGAGCTCCTATAATTCACCCCTCCACTTT. This gives the protein CRASSYNSPLHF.

The chain links TRBV5-1 to TRBJ2-3; D is unclear. CDR1 is SGHRS, CDR2 YFSETQ, per germline. This CDR3 region has 15 residues. V was clipped by 0 bases and J by 3 bases, with 11 bases between them. The CDR3 DNA reads TGCGCCAGCAGCTTGGCCGATCTGGTAACAGATACGCAGTATTTT. Protein product: CASSLADLVTDTQYF.

This clonotype came up a few times. The chain carries TRBV6-5 and TRBJ2-1; possible D gene TRBD1, 5 bases. V was shortened by 2 bases and J by 4 bases, with 9 bases between the two germline ends. This CDR3 comprises 14 residues. Germline V gives CDR1 MNHEY, CDR2 SVGAGI. The CDR3 loop is CASSYDDRYNEQFF. The CDR3 region has the DNA TGTGCCAGCAGTTACGACGACAGATACAATGAGCAGTTCTTC.

This clonotype was observed a handful of times. This chain links TRBV6-2 or TRBV6-3 with TRBJ1-1, with 10 bases aligning to TRBD1. After removal of 4 bases from V and 4 bases from J, the junction contained 9 bases not matched to a gene. The CDR3 has 16 residues. The germline V gene encodes CDR1 MNHEY and CDR2 SVGEGT. CDR3 nucleotides: TGTGCCAGCAGTTGCCGGGACAGGGGCGAAGGCACTGAAGCTTTCTTT. Translation gives CASSCRDRGEGTEAFF.

The chain couples TRBV2 to TRBJ2-3; 13 bases agree with TRBD2. With 9 bases clipped from V and 9 bases from J, the junction kept 9 bases outside the gene matches. The germline gives CDR1 SNHLY, CDR2 FYNNEI. The CDR3 extends over 14 amino acids. The CDR3 nucleotides read TGTGCCAGATCCGGACTAGCGGGGGATGAGACGCAGTATTTT. Translating gives CARSGLAGDETQYF. The full variable domain, in which reference TRBV2 and TRBJ2-3 provide the parts outside the CDR3, is EPEVTQTPSHQVTQMGQEVILRCVPISNHLYFYWYRQILGQKVEFLVSFYNNEISEKSEIFDDQFSVERPDGSNFTLKIRSTKLEDSAMYFCARSGLAGDETQYFGPGTRLTVL.

In the case of this clonotype: A read error is likely, as this CDR3 ends without the conserved phenylalanine or tryptophan. J is TRBJ2-5 and V is TRBV6-5, with a weak D call TRBD1 (6 bases). Trimming left V 4 bases short and J 1 base short, with 10 bases between. Per the germline V gene, CDR1 is MNHEY and CDR2 is SVGAGI. The CDR3 is 14 residues long. The CDR3 nucleotides are TGTGCCAGCAGTTTCACAGGGACCCAAGAGACCCAGTACTGC. Protein sequence: CASSFTGTQETQYC.

This clonotype was observed a handful of times. The CDR3 spells CASSQRAGGSYEQYF. The CDR3 region has the DNA TGCGCCAGCAGCCAGAGAGCGGGGGGCTCCTACGAGCAGTACTTC. This chain connects TRBV5-1 to TRBJ2-7, with 9 nucleotides matching TRBD2. From germline, CDR1 is SGHRS and CDR2 YFSETQ. The CDR3 spans 15 residues. V was clipped by 4 bases and J by 0 bases; unmatched bases: 5.

The chain uses TRBV5-1 and TRBJ1-1, with D unclear. The V and J ends lost 3 bases and 5 bases respectively, with 17 bases between them. The CDR3 length is 15 residues. Germline lookup yields CDR1 SGHRS and CDR2 YFSETQ. The DNA for the CDR3 is TGCGCCAGCAGCTCAGATGATATTAGAGATACTGAAGCTTTCTTT. It yields the protein CASSSDDIRDTEAFF. The whole variable domain, filled in from reference TRBV5-1 and TRBJ1-1, reads KAGVTQTPRYLIKTRGQQVTLSCSPISGHRSVSWYQQTPGQGLQFLFEYFSETQRNKGNFPGRFSGRQFSNSRSEMNVSTLELGDSALYLCASSSDDIRDTEAFFGQGTRLTVV.

CDR3 sequence reads: CASSVASGGPAKNIQYF. The DNA for the CDR3 is TGTGCCAGCAGTGTCGCTAGCGGGGGCCCTGCCAAAAACATTCAGTACTTC. This rearrangement joins TRBV6-1 to TRBJ2-4, with 10 bases aligning to TRBD2. The V segment lost 4 bases and the J segment 1 base; nucleotides outside the gene matches: 7. This CDR3 spans 17 amino acids. The germline CDR1 and CDR2 sequences are MNHNS and SASEGT.

V is TRBV20-1 and J is TRBJ1-1; TRBD1 is a possible D gene (6 bases). The germline V gene has CDR1 DFQATT and CDR2 SNEGSKA (reference sequence). Trimming stripped 1 base from V and 5 bases from J, with 17 bases between. This CDR3 has 15 amino acids. The DNA for the CDR3 is TGCAGTGCTAGAGGCAGGACCAGGGGTGTTACTGAAGCTTTCTTT. Translated, it gives CSARGRTRGVTEAFF.

Turning to this clonotype: Mismatch with germline at one junction end may stem from a read error. V is TRBV9 and J is TRBJ1-2; D call uncertain. In germline, CDR1 is SGDLS, CDR2 YYNGEE. The CDR3 is 15 residues long. The CDR3 nucleotides read TGTGTCAGCAGCGTAGAGGTAGACGCTAACTATGGCTACACCTTC. This sequence encodes CVSSVEVDANYGYTF.

The chain joins TRBV6-5 to TRBJ2-5; TRBD1 aligns across 7 bases. After removal of 0 bases from V and 2 bases from J, the junction contained 6 bases not matched to a gene. Per germline, CDR1 MNHEY and CDR2 SVGAGI. The CDR3 loop spans 16 amino acids. The CDR3 sequence is CASSYSGGRGQETQYF. CDR3 coding DNA: TGTGCCAGCAGTTACTCGGGCGGCAGGGGGCAAGAGACCCAGTACTTC.

At least ten counts were recorded for this clonotype. One junction end disagrees with the germline gene, perhaps due to a read error. The chain employs TRBV27 and TRBJ1-5; D uncertain. Germline loops: CDR1 MNHEY, CDR2 SMNVEV (reference sequence). The CDR3 has 13 residues. In nucleotides, the CDR3 is TGTGCCAGCAGCTTATCCAGCAATCAGCCCCAGCATTTT. It yields the protein CASSLSSNQPQHF.

This clonotype was seen more than once but under ten times. The junction does not match germline at one end; this may be a read error. This sequence joins TRBV25-1 and TRBJ2-5, with 10 positions matching TRBD2. Germline CDR1 is MGHDK and CDR2 is SYGVNS. This CDR3 comprises 18 residues. The CDR3 reads CTSSESRTSGAHQETQYF. CDR3 nucleotides: TGTACCAGCAGTGAATCTAGAACTAGCGGGGCACACCAAGAGACCCAGTACTTC.

The gene calls are TRBV20-1 and TRBJ2-1, with 13 positions matching TRBD2. Per germline, CDR1 DFQATT and CDR2 SNEGSKA (reference sequence). J gave up 7 bases and V 5 bases, and 8 bases lay outside the gene matches. This CDR3 spans 15 amino acids. The CDR3 DNA reads as TGCAGTGCTCCTAGGACTAGCGGGGGCCTAAATGAGCAGTTCTTC. Translating gives CSAPRTSGGLNEQFF.

This chain uses TRBV4-1 with TRBJ2-3, with TRBD2 identical over 9 bases. This CDR3 spans 16 amino acids. The junction had 8 bases not matched to a gene; V was cut back by 6 bases and J by 1 base. Germline CDR1 is MGHRA and CDR2 is YSYEKL. The DNA for the CDR3 is TGCGCCAGCAGTCAGGAGGCTAGCGGGGGCACAGATACGCAGTATTTT. Encoded protein: CASSQEASGGTDTQYF.

J is TRBJ1-2 and V is TRBV5-1; 7 bases are a match to TRBD1. V dropped 1 base and J dropped 4; count of bases not matched to a gene: 4. CDR3 length: 14 residues. Germline V CDR1 and CDR2: SGHRS, YFSETQ. CDR3 region: CASSLTDRPYGYTF. The CDR3 DNA reads as TGCGCCAGCAGCTTGACGGACAGGCCCTATGGCTACACCTTC.

V and J are TRBV12-3 or TRBV12-4 and TRBJ2-2; D is unresolved. The CDR3 is made up of 15 amino acids. V was shortened by 0 bases and J by 0 bases, with 5 bases between the two germline ends. The CDR3 protein is CASSLATSNTGELFF. CDR3 coding DNA: TGTGCCAGCAGTTTAGCGACTTCGAACACCGGGGAGCTGTTTTTT.

This clonotype was counted only a few times. V and J are TRBV20-1 and TRBJ2-3; 9 positions agree with TRBD1. CDR3 size: 13 residues. J lost 4 bases, V lost 5 bases, and 4 bases had no gene match. Per the germline V gene, CDR1 is DFQATT and CDR2 is SNEGSKA (reference sequence). DNA of the CDR3: TGCAGTGCTCAAAGACAGGGGGCAGATACGCAGTATTTT. Protein: CSAQRQGADTQYF.

The gene calls are TRBV10-3 and TRBJ2-3, with D perhaps TRBD2 (7 bases). V gave up 6 bases and J gave up 4 bases, with 17 bases separating them. In germline, CDR1 is ENHRY, CDR2 SYGVKD. This CDR3 is 15 amino acids long. CDR3 sequence reads: CAIRPGGGAADTQYF. The DNA for the CDR3 is TGTGCCATCAGGCCCGGAGGGGGGGCCGCAGATACGCAGTATTTT.

In this sample, this clonotype turned up a few times. The chain joins TRBV11-2 to TRBJ2-3, with D possibly being TRBD2 (5 bases). Per the germline V gene, CDR1 is SGHAT and CDR2 is FQNNGV. V shed 2 bases and J shed 3 bases, with 12 bases lying between them. This CDR3 spans 15 amino acids. This CDR3 reads CASSLSVSGTDTQYF. Written as DNA, the CDR3 is TGTGCCAGCAGCTTATCGGTCTCGGGGACAGATACGCAGTATTTT.

J is TRBJ1-2 and V is TRBV6-2 or TRBV6-3, with 7 positions matching TRBD1. Germline values: CDR1 MNHEY, CDR2 SVGEGT. CDR3 length: 13 amino acids. J gave up 4 bases and V 7 bases, and 6 bases lay outside the gene matches. The CDR3 bases are TGTGCCAGCAAGAAGACAGGGCGCTATGGCTACACCTTC. Protein product: CASKKTGRYGYTF.

This clonotype was counted between two and nine times. This chain links TRBV7-2 with TRBJ2-1; TRBD1 might be the D (6 bases). In germline, CDR1 is SGHTA, CDR2 FQGNSA. The CDR3 loop spans 15 amino acids. Trimming cost V 3 bases and J 7 bases, with 16 bases left between them. CDR3 nucleotides: TGTGCCAGCAGCTTGGGGATAGGGGGAAGGAATGAGCAGTTCTTC. Translated, it gives CASSLGIGGRNEQFF.